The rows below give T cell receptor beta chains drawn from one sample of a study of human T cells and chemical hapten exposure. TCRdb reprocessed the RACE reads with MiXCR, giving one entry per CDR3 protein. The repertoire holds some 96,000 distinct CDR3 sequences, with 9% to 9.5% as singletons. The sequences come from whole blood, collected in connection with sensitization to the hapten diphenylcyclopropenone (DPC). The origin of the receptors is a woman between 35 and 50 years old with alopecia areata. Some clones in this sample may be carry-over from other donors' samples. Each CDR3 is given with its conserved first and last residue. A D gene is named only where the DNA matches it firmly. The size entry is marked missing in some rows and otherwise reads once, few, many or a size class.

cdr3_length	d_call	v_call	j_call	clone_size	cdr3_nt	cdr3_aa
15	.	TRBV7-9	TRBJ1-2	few	TGTGCCAGCAGCGCGGAAAGGCAATACAACTATGGCTACACCTTC	CASSAERQYNYGYTF
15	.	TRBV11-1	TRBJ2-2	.	TGTGCCAGCAGCCCTCCACCGGAGAACACCGGGGAGCTGTTTTTT	CASSPPPENTGELFF
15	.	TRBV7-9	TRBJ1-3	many	TGTGCCAGCAGCTCTACCACAGGGAACGGAAACACCATATATTTT	CASSSTTGNGNTIYF
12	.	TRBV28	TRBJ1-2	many	TGTGCCAGCAGCAAACAGTACTATGGCTACACCTTC	CASSKQYYGYTF
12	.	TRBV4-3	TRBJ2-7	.	TGCGCCAGCAGCCTTCAGGGTGAAGAGCAGTACTTC	CASSLQGEEQYF
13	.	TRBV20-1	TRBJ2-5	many	TGCAGTGCTAGAGTGAGAGGGCCAGAGACCCAGTACTTC	CSARVRGPETQYF
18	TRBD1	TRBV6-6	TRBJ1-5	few	TGTGCCAGGGATACGCGGACAGGGACATCTCCTAGCAATCAGCCCCAGCATTTT	CARDTRTGTSPSNQPQHF
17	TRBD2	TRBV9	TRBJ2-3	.	TGTGCCAGCAGCGTACTGGGACTAGCGGGGAGCACAGATACGCAGTATTTT	CASSVLGLAGSTDTQYF
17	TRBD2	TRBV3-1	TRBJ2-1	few	TGTGCCAGCAGCCAAGCCCCGACTAGCGGGAGAGGGAATGAGCAGTTCTTC	CASSQAPTSGRGNEQFF
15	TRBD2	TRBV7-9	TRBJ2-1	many	TGTGCCAGCAGCGGTAGCGGGAGTACCCACAATGAGCAGTTCTTC	CASSGSGSTHNEQFF
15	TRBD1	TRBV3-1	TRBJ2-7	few	TGTGCCAGCAGCAGAGGGGACAGGGGCCCCTACGAGCAGTACTTC	CASSRGDRGPYEQYF
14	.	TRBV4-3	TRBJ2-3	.	TGCGCCAGCAGCCGATCCATTAGCACAGATACGCAGTATTTT	CASSRSISTDTQYF
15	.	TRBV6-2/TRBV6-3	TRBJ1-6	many	TGTGCCAGCAGTATAACAGGAGAAGATAATTCACCCCTCCACTTT	CASSITGEDNSPLHF
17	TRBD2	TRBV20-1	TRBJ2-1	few	TGCAGTGCTAAAGTACTAGCGGGATATAGCCCTTACAATGAGCAGTTCTTC	CSAKVLAGYSPYNEQFF
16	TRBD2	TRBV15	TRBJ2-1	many	TGTGCCACCAGCCCCCGCGGACTAGCGGGCCCAAATGAGCAGTTCTTC	CATSPRGLAGPNEQFF
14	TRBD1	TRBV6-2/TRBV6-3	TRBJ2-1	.	TGTGCCAGCAGGGATTCCGGGACAGAAAATGAGCAGTTCTTC	CASRDSGTENEQFF
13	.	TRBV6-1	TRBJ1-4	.	TGTGCCAGCACTGACAGCGCTTATGAAAAACTGTTTTTT	CASTDSAYEKLFF
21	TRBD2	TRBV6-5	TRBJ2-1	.	TGTGCCAGCAGTTACTCGTATGACCCTGGACTAGCGGGGTCCTCCTACAATGAGCAGTTCTTC	CASSYSYDPGLAGSSYNEQFF
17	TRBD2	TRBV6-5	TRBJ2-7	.	TGTGCCAGCAGTCGATCCGGGACTAGCGGGAGCTCCTACGAGCAGTACTTC	CASSRSGTSGSSYEQYF
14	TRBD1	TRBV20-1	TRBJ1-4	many	TGCAGTGCTAAAGCGGGACAGCTCAATGAAAAACTGTTTTTT	CSAKAGQLNEKLFF
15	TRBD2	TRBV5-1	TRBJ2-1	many	TGCGCCAGCAGCTTGACTAGCGGCATGTCCCATGAGCAGTTCTTC	CASSLTSGMSHEQFF
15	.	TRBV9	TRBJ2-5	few	TGTGCCAGCAACACCGGGACATTGAGCATGGAGACCCAGTACTTC	CASNTGTLSMETQYF
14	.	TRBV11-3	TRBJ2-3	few	TGTGCCAGCAGCCTCAGTGTTATCACAGATACGCAGTATTTT	CASSLSVITDTQYF
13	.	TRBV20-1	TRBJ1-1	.	TGCAGTGCTATAGACACGGGCAACACTGAAGCTTTCTTT	CSAIDTGNTEAFF
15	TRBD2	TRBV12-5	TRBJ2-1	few	TGTGCTAGTGGTCCCGGGGGGGGTCTTTACAATGAGCAGTTCTTC	CASGPGGGLYNEQFF
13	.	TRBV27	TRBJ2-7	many	TGTGCCAGCAGTTTGGGAGGCAGCTACGAGCAGTACTTC	CASSLGGSYEQYF
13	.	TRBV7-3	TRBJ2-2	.	TGTGCCAGCAGCTTAACGATGACCGGGGAGCTGTTTTTT	CASSLTMTGELFF
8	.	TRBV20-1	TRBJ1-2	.	TGCAGGGTCTATGGCTACACCTTC	CRVYGYTF
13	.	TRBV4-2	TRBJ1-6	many	TGTGCCAGCAGCCCCCGGGAGAATTCACCCCTCCACTTT	CASSPRENSPLHF
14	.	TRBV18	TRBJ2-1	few	TGTGCCAGCTCACCACCGATGGGGGATAGTGAGCAGTTCTTC	CASSPPMGDSEQFF
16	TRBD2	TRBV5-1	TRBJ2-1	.	TGCGCCAGCAGCTCGGGACTAGCGGGAGGGAACAATGAGCAGTTCTTC	CASSSGLAGGNNEQFF
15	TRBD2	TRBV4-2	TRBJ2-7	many	TGTGCCAGCAGCCAAGTAGCGGGAGTGACGGACGAGCAGTACTTC	CASSQVAGVTDEQYF
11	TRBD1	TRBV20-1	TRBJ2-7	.	TGCAGTGTAGGACAGGGGAACGAGCAGTACTTC	CSVGQGNEQYF
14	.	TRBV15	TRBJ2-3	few	TGTGCCACCAGCAGAGGGGAATACACAGATACGCAGTATTTT	CATSRGEYTDTQYF
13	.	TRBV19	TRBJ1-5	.	TGTGCCAGTAGCACGTTTAGCAATCAGCCCCAGCATTTT	CASSTFSNQPQHF
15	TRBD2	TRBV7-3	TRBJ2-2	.	TGTGCCAGCAGCTTAGGCCTAGCGGGAACCGGGGAGCTGTTTTTT	CASSLGLAGTGELFF
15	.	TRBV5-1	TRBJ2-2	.	TGCGCCAGCAGCTTAAGGGACCGAAGCACCGGGGAGCTGTTTTTT	CASSLRDRSTGELFF
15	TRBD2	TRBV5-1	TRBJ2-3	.	TGCGCCAGCAGCCACGGACTAGCGGGATCAGATACGCAGTATTTT	CASSHGLAGSDTQYF
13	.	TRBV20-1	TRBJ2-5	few	TGCAGTGCTAGCGGCCTGATCCAAGAGACCCAGTACTTC	CSASGLIQETQYF
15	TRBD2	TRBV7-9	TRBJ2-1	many	TGTGCCAGCAGCTTACGTAGCGGGAGTTCGAATGAGCAGTTCTTC	CASSLRSGSSNEQFF
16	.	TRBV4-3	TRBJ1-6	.	TGCGCCAGCGGCCAAGATCTCCAGGCAGTTGGATCACCCCTCCACTTT	CASGQDLQAVGSPLHF
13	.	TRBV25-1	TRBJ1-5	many	TGTGCCAGCAGTGAACTGGGGAATCAGCCCCAGCATTTT	CASSELGNQPQHF
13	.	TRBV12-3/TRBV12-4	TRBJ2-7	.	TGTGCCAGCAGTTCTACAGGGTCCCACGAGCAGTACTTC	CASSSTGSHEQYF
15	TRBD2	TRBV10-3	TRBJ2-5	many	TGTGCCACCAGTACTAGCGGGGTGTTCCAAGAGACCCAGTACTTC	CATSTSGVFQETQYF
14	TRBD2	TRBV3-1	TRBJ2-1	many	TGTGCCAGCAGCCAAAGGCGGGAGGCAAGGTATTACTTCTTC	CASSQRREARYYFF
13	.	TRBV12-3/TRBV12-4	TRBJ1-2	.	TGTGCCAGCAGTTTTAAGCAGGGACCTGGCTACACCTTC	CASSFKQGPGYTF
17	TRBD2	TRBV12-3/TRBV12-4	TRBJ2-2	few	TGTGCCAGCAGCCCCCCTGGACTAGCGGGAGGATCCGGGGAGCTGTTTTTT	CASSPPGLAGGSGELFF
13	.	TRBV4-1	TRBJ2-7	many	TGCGCCAGCAGCCAAATCCTGACCTACGAGCAGTACTTC	CASSQILTYEQYF
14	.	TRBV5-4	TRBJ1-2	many	TGTGCCAGCAGCTTGGCGGGGGCTGGCTATGGCTACACCTTC	CASSLAGAGYGYTF
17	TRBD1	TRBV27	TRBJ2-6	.	TGTGCCAGCAGCCACGGCAGGGGGCGCCGTGGGGCCAACGTCCTGACTTTC	CASSHGRGRRGANVLTF
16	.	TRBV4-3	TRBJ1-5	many	TGCGCCAGCAGCCAAGAGCCGGGGGCTGGCAATCAGCCCCAGCATTTT	CASSQEPGAGNQPQHF
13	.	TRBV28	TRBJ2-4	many	TGTGCCAGCAGTTTCCAGGGTGGAAACATTCAGTACTTC	CASSFQGGNIQYF
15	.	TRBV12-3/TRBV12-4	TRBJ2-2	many	TGTGCCAGCAGTCCTGGCGGGACTTTCACCGGGGAGCTGTTTTTT	CASSPGGTFTGELFF